One sample yielded the 30 T cell receptor beta chains listed below, sequenced in a study of blood T cell repertoires in COVID-19. Repertoires were generated with immunoSEQ multiplex PCR, while TCRdb's copy carries only in-frame clones and drops some. The sample has some 160,000 clones; over 70% are singletons. Sequencing was done on a sample of peripheral blood. The receptors were gathered from a woman in her 70s who had recovered from COVID-19.

In this sample, this clone turned up once. The V and J genes are TRBV7-9 and TRBJ1-2; no reliable D call. The V gene's germline CDR1 is SEHNR and CDR2 FQNEAQ (reference sequence). The CDR3 is made up of 12 amino acids. Trimming removed 1 base from V and 5 bases from J, with 5 bases in between. CDR3 sequence (DNA): TGTGCCAGCAGCTTAGGTCCTTATGGCTACACCTTC. This sequence encodes CASSLGPYGYTF.

V is TRBV5-1 and J is TRBJ1-2, with a possible D match to TRBD1 (5 bases). Germline-derived CDR1 and CDR2 are SGHRS and YFSETQ. CDR3 length: 14 residues. Trimming removed 4 bases from V and 6 bases from J, with 16 bases in between. CDR3 protein: CASSNPGEANGYTF. The DNA for the CDR3 is TGCGCCAGCAGCAACCCGGGGGAGGCCAATGGCTACACCTTC.

This clone was seen only once. The genes are TRBV18 and TRBJ1-6, with a tentative D call TRBD1 (5 bases). The germline CDR1 and CDR2 sequences are KGHSH and LQKENI. The germline V and J ends were trimmed by 0 bases and 8 bases, with 14 bases remaining between them. The CDR3 consists of 16 residues. CDR3 nucleotides: TGTGCCAGCTCACCACCCGGGGGGGGATTTTATTCACCCCTCCACTTT. Translation: CASSPPGGGFYSPLHF.

This chain uses TRBV5-4 with TRBJ2-7; D possibly corresponds to TRBD2 (6 bases). With 0 bases removed from V and 9 bases from J, the gap between germline ends came to 16 bases. This CDR3 comprises 14 residues. Germline values: CDR1 SGHNT, CDR2 YYREEE (reference sequence). The CDR3 coding sequence is TGTGCCAGCAGCTTGGCCGGGACCCGGGGAGGGCAGTACTTC. It is translated as CASSLAGTRGGQYF.

Written as DNA, the CDR3 is TGTGCCAGCAGTTCCAACAGGGGGCGAGGCACTGAAGCTTTCTTT. As protein: CASSSNRGRGTEAFF. The chain recombines TRBV28 with TRBJ1-1; 9 nucleotides align to TRBD1. The CDR3 extends over 15 amino acids. From germline, CDR1 is MDHEN and CDR2 SYDVKM. The ends lost 4 bases at V and 4 bases at J; junction bases unmatched: 7.

The chain combines TRBV7-3 with TRBJ2-1; a weak D match, TRBD2 (5 bases). V dropped 1 base and J dropped 9 bases, with 7 bases sitting between them. Germline V gene sequence: CDR1 SGHTA, CDR2 FQGTGA. This CDR3 is built from 12 residues. The CDR3 DNA reads TGTGCCAGCAGCTTAAGGGGAGTTGAGCAGTTCTTC. Protein sequence: CASSLRGVEQFF. Based on the CDR3 plus reference TRBV7-3 and TRBJ2-1, the full variable domain is GAGVSQTPSNKVTEKGKYVELRCDPISGHTALYWYRQSLGQGPEFLIYFQGTGAADDSGLPNDRFFAVRPEGSVSTLKIQRTERGDSAVYLCASSLRGVEQFFGPGTRLTVL.

The V and J genes are TRBV27 and TRBJ1-6, with TRBD1 matching over 7 bases. This CDR3 contains 16 residues. V was pared by 6 bases and J by 3 bases, with 8 bases of the junction left unmatched. The germline gives CDR1 MNHEY, CDR2 SMNVEV (reference sequence). CDR3 nucleotides: TGTGCCAGCAGCTGGGGACAGCCATTCTATAATTCACCCCTCCACTTT. Protein product: CASSWGQPFYNSPLHF.

CDR3 bases: TGCGCCAGCAGGGCTGACCGGGGGGCTGCTAATGAAAAACTGTTTTTT. As protein: CASRADRGAANEKLFF. V usage is TRBV10-2 and J usage is TRBJ1-4; possible D gene TRBD1, 6 bases. CDR3 length: 16 amino acids. V shed 6 bases and J shed 3 bases, with 17 bases lying between them. CDR1 and CDR2 (germline): WSHSY, SAAADI.

The chain has TRBV6-5 and TRBJ1-2, with D tentatively TRBD1 (5 bases). V lost 2 bases to trimming and J lost 8 bases, with 12 bases between them. Germline CDR1 and CDR2: MNHEY and SVGAGI. The CDR3 is made up of 13 amino acids. CDR3 loop: CASSYGGDLGYTF. In DNA, the CDR3 is TGTGCCAGCAGTTACGGGGGGGATTTGGGCTACACCTTC.

The chain uses TRBV11-3 and TRBJ2-7; 8 bases fit TRBD2. The CDR3 sequence is 15 residues long. Per the germline V gene, CDR1 is SGHNT and CDR2 is YENEEA. V trimming: 1 base; J trimming: 1 base; junction bases outside the gene matches: 3. The CDR3 nucleotides are TGTGCCAGCAGCTTAGGGGCGGGGGGATCCTACGAGCAGTACTTC. Amino acid sequence: CASSLGAGGSYEQYF. The full variable domain, its missing parts supplied by reference TRBV11-3 and TRBJ2-7, is EAGVVQSPRYKIIEKKQPVAFWCNPISGHNTLYWYLQNLGQGPELLIRYENEEAVDDSQLPKDRFSAERLKGVDSTLKIQPAELGDSAVYLCASSLGAGGSYEQYFGPGTRLTVT.

The chain employs TRBV5-1 and TRBJ2-5; TRBD2 aligns across 8 bases. Germline V CDR1 and CDR2: SGHRS, YFSETQ. V shed 0 bases and J 5 bases; nucleotides not matched to a gene: 6. The CDR3 consists of 15 residues. The CDR3 coding sequence is TGCGCCAGCAGCTTGGCCGGGGGGGTTCCGGAGACCCAGTACTTC. It specifies CASSLAGGVPETQYF.

This chain uses TRBV5-1 with TRBJ1-5, with 7 bases fitting TRBD1. CDR3 length equals 14 residues. Germline CDR1 and CDR2: SGHRS and YFSETQ. V lost 4 bases and J lost 9; bases outside the gene matches: 10. The CDR3 sequence: CASSPGQALGPQHF. CDR3 bases: TGCGCCAGCAGCCCCGGACAGGCCTTAGGGCCCCAGCATTTT.

The chain employs TRBV5-1 and TRBJ2-7; D may be TRBD1 (6 bases). The CDR3 sequence is 23 residues long. The V gene lost 3 bases and the J gene lost 0 bases, with 37 bases spanning the gap. The germline V gene has CDR1 SGHRS and CDR2 YFSETQ. The CDR3 bases are TGCGCCAGCAGCTGGAACCTGGGGGCCATCGTCTCACGCCGGGACAAAAGCTCCTACGAGCAGTACTTC. Its protein is CASSWNLGAIVSRRDKSSYEQYF. Full variable domain (remainder filled in from reference TRBV5-1 and TRBJ2-7): KAGVTQTPRYLIKTRGQQVTLSCSPISGHRSVSWYQQTPGQGLQFLFEYFSETQRNKGNFPGRFSGRQFSNSRSEMNVSTLELGDSALYLCASSWNLGAIVSRRDKSSYEQYFGPGTRLTVT.

This chain connects TRBV18 to TRBJ1-4, with 7 bases that match TRBD1. Per germline, CDR1 KGHSH and CDR2 LQKENI. This CDR3 is built from 14 residues. The trim removed 3 bases at V and 6 bases at J, leaving 4 bases unmatched. CDR3 nucleotides: TGTGCCAGCTCACCCACCAGGGGGGATGAAAAACTGTTTTTT. Amino acids: CASSPTRGDEKLFF. Combining the CDR3 with reference TRBV18 and TRBJ1-4 gives the whole variable domain NAGVMQNPRHLVRRRGQEARLRCSPMKGHSHVYWYRQLPEEGLKFMVYLQKENIIDESGMPKERFSAEFPKEGPSILRIQQVVRGDSAAYFCASSPTRGDEKLFFGSGTQLSVL.

The rearrangement links TRBV6-2 or TRBV6-3 to TRBJ2-1; the match to TRBD1 covers 12 bases. Germline CDR1 is MNHEY and CDR2 is SVGEGT. The CDR3 totals 19 residues. V was pared by 2 bases and J by 0 bases, with 8 bases of the junction left unmatched. CDR3 region: CASSYPGQGAKYSYNEQFF. In DNA form, the CDR3 reads TGTGCCAGCAGTTACCCGGGACAGGGGGCCAAATACTCCTACAATGAGCAGTTCTTC.

In this sample, this clone turned up once. The J gene is TRBJ2-4, the V gene TRBV28; TRBD2 is a possible D gene (7 bases). The CDR3 is made up of 15 amino acids. Germline V gene lookup returns CDR1 MDHEN and CDR2 SYDVKM. Trimming left V 2 bases short and J 6 bases short, with 14 bases between. CDR3: CASSLGGGTINIQYF. As DNA, the CDR3 is TGTGCCAGCAGTTTAGGGGGGGGCACAATAAACATTCAGTACTTC.

The chain uses TRBV7-8 and TRBJ1-4; TRBD1 aligns across 7 bases. This CDR3 contains 14 residues. The J segment lost 3 bases and the V segment lost 5 bases, leaving 3 bases of the junction unmatched. The germline V gene encodes CDR1 SGHVS and CDR2 FQNEAQ. The CDR3 spells CASSPGGPNEKLFF. Here the CDR3 DNA reads TGTGCCAGCAGCCCAGGGGGTCCTAATGAAAAACTGTTTTTT.

This clone was seen only once. The chain couples TRBV5-1 to TRBJ2-5; TRBD2 aligns across 10 bases. Germline V CDR1 and CDR2: SGHRS, YFSETQ. CDR3 length: 15 residues. V lost 4 bases, J lost 5 bases, and 8 bases stayed unmatched. The CDR3 here is CASSLTSGVRETQYF. CDR3 coding DNA: TGCGCCAGCAGCCTAACTAGCGGGGTCAGGGAGACCCAGTACTTC.

This clone appeared once. The rearrangement links TRBV4-1 to TRBJ2-7; 7 nucleotides align to TRBD2. After removal of 3 bases from V and 7 bases from J, the junction contained 15 bases not matched to a gene. The CDR3 runs 16 residues. Germline V gene data show CDR1 as MGHRA and CDR2 as YSYEKL. CDR3 loop: CASSHPGEGLGLEQYF. DNA for the CDR3: TGCGCCAGCAGCCATCCCGGGGAGGGTCTAGGTTTGGAGCAGTACTTC.

The DNA for the CDR3 is TGTGCCTGGAGTGTAGGCGGTGGGGCCAACGTCCTGACTTTC. Protein product: CAWSVGGGANVLTF. V usage is TRBV30 and J usage is TRBJ2-6; no definite D call. Germline CDR1 GTSNPN, CDR2 SVGIG (reference sequence). Trimming cost V 0 bases and J 3 bases, with 6 bases left between them. The CDR3 is made up of 14 amino acids.

The genes are TRBV7-8 and TRBJ2-7, with D tentatively TRBD2 (5 bases). Germline-derived CDR1 and CDR2 are SGHVS and FQNEAQ. V gave up 8 bases and J gave up 2 bases, with 16 bases separating them. The CDR3 is 14 amino acids. The CDR3 DNA follows: TGTGCCAGCGCCCCCGGGGTGGTAACCTACGAGCAGTACTTC. The encoded protein is CASAPGVVTYEQYF.

The chain combines TRBV15 with TRBJ1-1; D is possibly TRBD1 (5 bases). Germline V gene data show CDR1 as LNHNV and CDR2 as YYDKDF (reference sequence). This CDR3 spans 12 amino acids. Trimming cost V 1 base and J 10 bases, with 10 bases left between them. The CDR3 bases are TGTGCCACCAGCAGAGGGTCGGGGGGAGCTTTCTTT. It yields the protein CATSRGSGGAFF.

The chain carries TRBV15 and TRBJ2-1, with D unclear. The CDR3 length is 15 residues. Trimming left V 6 bases short and J 1 base short, with 13 bases between. Germline assignment: CDR1 LNHNV and CDR2 YYDKDF (reference sequence). In nucleotides, the CDR3 is TGTGCCACCAGGCGGCGGCTGGGTTCCTACAATGAGCAGTTCTTC. Protein product: CATRRRLGSYNEQFF.

The chain couples TRBV6-5 to TRBJ2-7; TRBD1 matches 11 bases. The CDR3 extends over 16 amino acids. Germline V lookup: CDR1 MNHEY, CDR2 SVGAGI. J lost 3 bases, V lost 2 bases, and 6 bases had no gene match. For the CDR3, the DNA is TGTGCCAGCAGTTACGGTGGGACAGGGGGTTACTACGAGCAGTACTTC. Encoded protein: CASSYGGTGGYYEQYF.

Remarks on this clone: A clone one base away is much larger, so this may be a read error. The chain uses TRBV7-9 and TRBJ2-7; a possible D gene is TRBD1 (6 bases). Germline V gene data show CDR1 as SEHNR and CDR2 as FQNEAQ (reference sequence). Trimming shortened V by 5 bases and J by 2 bases, and 7 bases separated the two germline ends. This CDR3 region has 12 residues. CDR3 bases: TGTGCCAGCAGCCCAGGGGCCTACGAGCAGTACTTC. The encoded protein is CASSPGAYEQYF. The full variable domain, completed using reference TRBV7-9 and TRBJ2-7, is DTGVSQNPRHKITKRGQNVTFRCDPISEHNRLYWYRQTLGQGPEFLTYFQNEAQLEKSRLLSDRFSAERPKGSFSTLEIQRTEQGDSAMYLCASSPGAYEQYFGPGTRLTVT.

The gene calls are TRBV5-1 and TRBJ2-7; D gene uncertain. CDR1 is SGHRS, CDR2 YFSETQ, per germline. The CDR3 is 13 amino acids. Trimming removed 0 bases at V and 6 bases at J, with 10 bases between. For the CDR3, the DNA is TGCGCCAGCAGCTTGGGGTCCAGTCGCGAGCAGTACTTC. Protein sequence: CASSLGSSREQYF.

This clone occurred many times. The J gene is TRBJ2-6, the V gene TRBV19; D ambiguous. V was cut by 7 bases and J by 0 bases, with 19 bases left in between. The CDR3 spans 18 residues. Germline-derived CDR1 and CDR2 are LNHDA and SQIVND (reference sequence). The CDR3 loop reads CASTISPWQFSGANVLTF. CDR3 in DNA: TGTGCCAGTACCATCTCTCCTTGGCAGTTCTCTGGGGCCAACGTCCTGACTTTC. Supplemented by reference TRBV19 and TRBJ2-6, the full variable domain reads DGGITQSPKYLFRKEGQNVTLSCEQNLNHDAMYWYRQDPGQGLRLIYYSQIVNDFQKGDIAEGYSVSREKKESFPLTVTSAQKNPTAFYLCASTISPWQFSGANVLTFGAGSRLTVL.

The gene calls are TRBV6-5 and TRBJ2-1; 7 bases match TRBD2. This CDR3 spans 14 amino acids. V lost 6 bases, J lost 3 bases, and 5 bases stayed unmatched. Per the germline V gene, CDR1 is MNHEY and CDR2 is SVGAGI. CDR3 sequence (DNA): TGTGCCAGCAGCACTAGCGCCTACTACAATGAGCAGTTCTTC. Its translation is CASSTSAYYNEQFF.

This sequence joins TRBV2 and TRBJ2-5; 13 positions agree with TRBD2. V shed 9 bases, J shed 1 base, and the junction held 5 bases outside the gene matches. Germline V lookup: CDR1 SNHLY, CDR2 FYNNEI. This CDR3 is built from 15 residues. CDR3 nucleotides: TGTGCCAGTTCGGGACTAGCGGGACCCCAAGAGACCCAGTACTTC. As protein: CASSGLAGPQETQYF.

This chain links TRBV6-1 with TRBJ2-3; the D gene is possibly TRBD2 (6 bases). V dropped 2 bases and J dropped 0 bases, with 12 bases sitting between them. The germline gives CDR1 MNHNS, CDR2 SASEGT. The CDR3 covers 16 residues. The CDR3 DNA sequence: TGTGCCAGCAGTGAATGGGGCGGGGTGAGCACAGATACGCAGTATTTT. This sequence encodes CASSEWGGVSTDTQYF.